This T cell receptor beta chain derives from a study of T cell changes during pregnancy in multiple sclerosis. The protocol was immunoSEQ multiplex PCR, while the TCRdb copy is restricted to in-frame clones and leaves out a portion. Among about 110,000 clones, around 90% were seen once, and the ten largest hold approximately 1.5%. V trimming: 2 bases; J trimming: 1 base; junction bases outside the gene matches: 4. The CDR3 totals 16 residues. Germline-derived CDR1 and CDR2 are MNHEY and SMNVEV (reference sequence). The chain employs TRBV27 and TRBJ2-3; TRBD2 matches 9 bases. Here the sequenced sample was peripheral blood, taken in the third trimester of pregnancy. This TCR derives from a female donor with multiple sclerosis, enrolled in a pregnancy study. In nucleotides, the CDR3 is TGTGCCAGCAGTTTAACTCGCGGGGGGGGCACAGATACGCAGTATTTT. It translates to CASSLTRGGGTDTQYF.